The 31 T cell receptor beta chains in this list originate from one sample, sequenced in a study of T cell responses to AZD1222 COVID-19 vaccine. Repertoires were generated with immunoSEQ multiplex PCR, while TCRdb's copy carries only in-frame clones and drops some. Of 100,000 to 120,000 clones listed, roughly nine tenths were seen once; the top ten hold 1.6%. Sample: peripheral blood, taken on day 0 of AZD1222 vaccination. The origin of the receptors is an adult in good health.

This clone was seen only once. The chain couples TRBV19 to TRBJ1-5, with TRBD1 matching over 9 bases. V dropped 4 bases and J dropped 5; count of bases not matched to a gene: 12. Per germline, CDR1 LNHDA and CDR2 SQIVND (reference sequence). The CDR3 has 17 amino acids. In DNA, the CDR3 is TGTGCCAGTAGTAAAGGGCCCGGGAGGACAGGGGATCAGCCCCAGCATTTT. Amino acid sequence: CASSKGPGRTGDQPQHF.

V and J are TRBV4-1 and TRBJ2-1; 9 bases fit TRBD1. Germline V gene data show CDR1 as MGHRA and CDR2 as YSYEKL. The V and J ends lost 4 bases and 7 bases, in that order; junction bases with no gene match: 5. CDR3 size: 14 residues. The CDR3 coding sequence is TGCGCCAGCAGCCGAGGACAGGGGTTGAATGAGCAGTTCTTC. Its translation is CASSRGQGLNEQFF.

The rearrangement uses TRBV6-5 and TRBJ1-5; D not certain. The germline V gene encodes CDR1 MNHEY and CDR2 SVGAGI. Trimming pared 0 bases from V and 7 bases from J, leaving 13 bases between. The CDR3 contains 15 residues. CDR3 amino acids: CASSYSIGRPQPQHF. CDR3 in DNA: TGTGCCAGCAGTTACTCGATAGGTCGACCACAGCCCCAGCATTTT.

This chain uses TRBV24-1 with TRBJ2-1; D is uncertain. V was trimmed by 8 bases and J by 0 bases, leaving 4 bases between them. There are 12 residues in the CDR3. CDR1 KGHDR and CDR2 SFDVKD come from the germline V gene. The CDR3 loop reads CATKGSYNEQFF. The DNA for the CDR3 is TGTGCCACCAAGGGCTCCTACAATGAGCAGTTCTTC.

The J gene is TRBJ2-7, the V gene TRBV10-3; TRBD1 is a possible D gene (5 bases). CDR3 length: 12 residues. The V and J ends lost 3 bases and 3 bases respectively, with 6 bases between them. CDR1 and CDR2 from the germline V gene are ENHRY and SYGVKD. CDR3 protein: CAISDDSYEQYF. CDR3 nucleotides: TGTGCCATCAGTGACGACAGCTACGAGCAGTACTTC.

This sequence joins TRBV5-5 and TRBJ2-7; D might be TRBD1 (5 bases). The CDR3 totals 13 residues. The V and J ends lost 4 bases and 3 bases respectively, with 11 bases between them. Per the germline V gene, CDR1 is SGHKS and CDR2 is YYEKEE (reference sequence). CDR3 bases: TGTGCCAGCAGCCCGGACATCCACTACGAGCAGTACTTC. It is translated as CASSPDIHYEQYF.

This clone was found once. The V gene is TRBV18, the J gene TRBJ1-2; TRBD1 aligns across 7 bases. CDR3 length: 13 residues. Germline-derived CDR1 and CDR2 are KGHSH and LQKENI. V shed 8 bases and J 8 bases; nucleotides not matched to a gene: 11. The CDR3 DNA follows: TGTGCCAGCGCAGGGGGGATCGTAGAAGGCTACACCTTC. Protein product: CASAGGIVEGYTF.

In nucleotides, the CDR3 is TGTGCCAGCAGCCAAAGACAGGGGTGGGACTACACCTTC. Its protein is CASSQRQGWDYTF. The V call is TRBV3-1 (or the pseudogene TRBV3-2), the J call TRBJ1-2, with 8 bases aligning to TRBD1. Unmatched junction bases numbered 6, after V lost 2 bases and J lost 10 bases. The germline gives CDR1 LGHDT, CDR2 YNNKEL (reference sequence). This CDR3 has 13 amino acids.

The chain is built from TRBV6-5 and TRBJ2-1; 10 bases are shared with TRBD2. This CDR3 comprises 14 residues. Unmatched junction bases numbered 10, after V lost 10 bases and J lost 7 bases. Germline CDR1 and CDR2: MNHEY and SVGAGI. For the CDR3, the DNA is TGTGCCACCGAGCGGGAGGGGCTTCGGAATGAGCAGTTCTTC. Protein: CATEREGLRNEQFF.

The chain joins TRBV7-9 to TRBJ1-2; perhaps TRBD1 as D (5 bases). Germline CDR1 reads SEHNR; CDR2 reads FQNEAQ (reference sequence). V gave up 1 base and J gave up 3 bases, with 12 bases separating them. This CDR3 is 15 amino acids long. CDR3 sequence reads: CASSLVGAPHYGYTF. The CDR3 nucleotides read TGTGCCAGCAGCTTAGTTGGGGCCCCGCACTATGGCTACACCTTC.

This clone occurred once. The CDR3 bases are TGTGCCAGTAGGCAGGGAGCCGGGGAGCTGTTTTTT. Its translation: CASRQGAGELFF. V gene TRBV19 combines with J gene TRBJ2-2; D assignment may be TRBD1 or TRBD2 (5 bases each). Germline V gives CDR1 LNHDA, CDR2 SQIVND (reference sequence). V lost 6 bases to trimming and J lost 6 bases, with 8 bases between them. This CDR3 comprises 12 residues.

The chain recombines TRBV27 with TRBJ1-2; 8 nucleotides align to TRBD1. CDR1 and CDR2 from the germline V gene are MNHEY and SMNVEV (reference sequence). J lost 4 bases, V lost 4 bases, and 5 bases had no gene match. CDR3 length: 14 residues. CDR3 nucleotides: TGTGCCAGCAGTTCAGGGGGCGCGGGCTATGGCTACACCTTC. It specifies CASSSGGAGYGYTF.

The chain recombines TRBV29-1 with TRBJ2-1, with D possibly being TRBD2 (6 bases). The CDR3 contains 15 residues. Germline V gene lookup returns CDR1 SQVTM and CDR2 ANQGSEA. V was cut by 7 bases and J by 2 bases, with 18 bases left in between. Here the CDR3 reads CSAFRWGTAYNEQFF. For the CDR3, the DNA is TGCAGCGCCTTTCGTTGGGGGACTGCCTACAATGAGCAGTTCTTC.

The gene calls are TRBV5-1 and TRBJ2-2, with D perhaps given as TRBD1 or TRBD2 (5 bases each). The CDR3 sequence is 17 residues long. The germline gives CDR1 SGHRS, CDR2 YFSETQ. V lost 6 bases and J 0 bases, leaving 18 bases between the germline ends. CDR3 region: CASNVDPGRTNTGELFF. In nucleotides, the CDR3 is TGCGCCAGCAATGTAGATCCGGGACGGACGAACACCGGGGAGCTGTTTTTT.

This clone was detected once. J is TRBJ2-3 and V is TRBV7-8, with no clear D. Per the germline V gene, CDR1 is SGHVS and CDR2 is FQNEAQ. The CDR3 runs 12 residues. V lost 1 base to trimming and J lost 5 bases, with 4 bases between them. The CDR3 DNA reads as TGTGCCAGCAGCTTAGGACTAGATACGCAGTATTTT. This gives the protein CASSLGLDTQYF.

The J gene is TRBJ1-1, the V gene TRBV18; 7 nucleotides align to TRBD1. V was pared by 3 bases and J by 1 base, with 5 bases of the junction left unmatched. This CDR3 is 15 amino acids long. Per the germline V gene, CDR1 is KGHSH and CDR2 is LQKENI. CDR3: CASSPARQGNTEAFF. In DNA form, the CDR3 reads TGTGCCAGCTCACCCGCTCGACAGGGGAACACTGAAGCTTTCTTT.

This sequence joins TRBV18 and TRBJ2-7; 7 positions agree with TRBD1. CDR3 length: 15 residues. With 5 bases clipped from V and 4 bases from J, the junction kept 11 bases outside the gene matches. Germline loops: CDR1 KGHSH, CDR2 LQKENI. The CDR3 DNA sequence: TGTGCCAGCTCATCCTCCGGGACAGTGATATACGAGCAGTACTTC. Its protein is CASSSSGTVIYEQYF.

V and J are TRBV5-4 and TRBJ2-3, with TRBD1 identical over 8 bases. Germline loops: CDR1 SGHNT, CDR2 YYREEE (reference sequence). With V trimmed by 7 bases and J by 1 base, 5 bases remained unmatched. The CDR3 runs to 14 residues. The CDR3 loop reads CASYDRGRTDTQYF. In nucleotides, the CDR3 is TGTGCCAGCTATGACAGGGGACGCACAGATACGCAGTATTTT.

CDR3 loop: CASSPNLFRGGSNQPQHF. CDR3 in DNA: TGTGCCAGCAGCCCAAACCTCTTCCGAGGCGGTAGCAATCAGCCCCAGCATTTT. The gene calls are TRBV7-2 and TRBJ1-5, with D hard to call. The CDR3 has 18 amino acids. Germline CDR1 reads SGHTA; CDR2 reads FQGNSA. V lost 5 bases and J lost 0, with 20 bases in between.

This chain joins TRBV7-6 and TRBJ2-5; D call uncertain. Germline V gene data show CDR1 as SGHVS and CDR2 as FNYEAQ. This CDR3 has 14 amino acids. V was trimmed by 1 base and J by 5 bases, leaving 11 bases between them. The CDR3 bases are TGTGCCAGCAGCTTAGACGTGGGCCGTGAGACCCAGTACTTC. This gives the protein CASSLDVGRETQYF.

The rearrangement links TRBV9 to TRBJ1-2, with D tentatively TRBD1 (5 bases). CDR3 length: 13 residues. The V end lost 4 bases, the J end lost 7 bases, and 14 bases lay between the germline ends. Germline loops: CDR1 SGDLS, CDR2 YYNGEE. CDR3 loop: CASSLMRGVGYTF. DNA for the CDR3: TGTGCCAGCAGCCTAATGCGAGGGGTTGGCTACACCTTC.

The rearrangement uses TRBV3-1 (or the pseudogene TRBV3-2) and TRBJ2-7; possible D gene TRBD1, 6 bases. Germline assignment: CDR1 LGHDT and CDR2 YNNKEL (reference sequence). CDR3 size: 16 residues. V lost 0 bases and J 1 base, leaving 13 bases between the germline ends. CDR3 sequence (DNA): TGTGCCAGCAGCCAAGACAAGGCAGGGGCGTCCTACGAGCAGTACTTC. Amino acids: CASSQDKAGASYEQYF.

The chain has TRBV3-1 (or the pseudogene TRBV3-2) and TRBJ1-2, with 7 bases that match TRBD1. This CDR3 is built from 16 residues. Germline trimming cut 2 bases from V and 4 bases from J; bases unmatched to any gene: 10. Germline V gene data show CDR1 as LGHDT and CDR2 as YNNKEL (reference sequence). CDR3 region: CASSQPTGQDIYGYTF. The CDR3 DNA reads TGTGCCAGCAGCCAACCGACTGGACAGGACATCTATGGCTACACCTTC.

The chain recombines TRBV18 with TRBJ1-4; 10 nucleotides agree with TRBD1. CDR3 length: 14 residues. The germline gives CDR1 KGHSH, CDR2 LQKENI. Trimming cost V 6 bases and J 5 bases; bases outside gene matches: 3. CDR3 loop: CASSQDRGNEKLFF. Here the CDR3 DNA reads TGTGCCAGCTCTCAGGACAGGGGGAATGAAAAACTGTTTTTT.

Comments on this clone: At one boundary the junction diverges from the germline segment, which might be a read error. CDR3: CSVDKGLKTEAFF. CDR3 nucleotides: TGCAGCGTTGATAAGGGTCTGAAGACTGAAGCTTTCTTT. The J gene is TRBJ1-1, the V gene TRBV29-1; D unclear. Germline CDR1 is SQVTM and CDR2 is ANQGSEA. The CDR3 extends over 13 amino acids.

The rearrangement uses TRBV5-1 and TRBJ2-3; 11 bases map to TRBD1. Germline CDR1 SGHRS, CDR2 YFSETQ. The length of the CDR3 is 16 residues. V lost 3 bases, J lost 3 bases, and 6 bases stayed unmatched. The DNA for the CDR3 is TGCGCCAGCAGCTCCCGGGACAGGGGGGTTACAGATACGCAGTATTTT. Translated, it gives CASSSRDRGVTDTQYF.

The chain combines TRBV4-1 with TRBJ1-1; D might be TRBD1 (5 bases). The CDR3 runs to 14 residues. CDR1 and CDR2 from the germline V gene are MGHRA and YSYEKL. Trimming stripped 3 bases from V and 1 base from J, with 9 bases between. DNA of the CDR3: TGCGCCAGCAGCCAGCGGGGGACGAACACTGAAGCTTTCTTT. As protein: CASSQRGTNTEAFF.

This clone was detected a few times. The genes are TRBV4-1 and TRBJ1-1; D is unresolved. The germline V gene encodes CDR1 MGHRA and CDR2 YSYEKL. The CDR3 is 13 amino acids. V lost 3 bases to trimming and J lost 0 bases, with 5 bases between them. For the CDR3, the DNA is TGCGCCAGCAGCCAGACCGTGAACACTGAAGCTTTCTTT. Its translation: CASSQTVNTEAFF.

The gene calls are TRBV11-3 and TRBJ1-2; tentative D call: TRBD1 (6 bases). CDR1 is SGHNT and CDR2 is YENEEA in the germline V gene. With 2 bases removed from V and 5 bases from J, the gap between germline ends came to 9 bases. There are 13 residues in the CDR3. The chain's CDR3 is CASSLTGRYGYTF. The CDR3 DNA sequence: TGTGCCAGCAGCTTAACAGGGAGGTATGGCTACACCTTC.

V gene TRBV12-3 or TRBV12-4 combines with J gene TRBJ1-1; D is uncertain. V was cut by 1 base and J by 3 bases, with 6 bases left in between. CDR3 length: 13 amino acids. Here the CDR3 reads CASSLGLHTEAFF. The CDR3, as DNA: TGTGCCAGCAGTTTAGGGCTTCACACTGAAGCTTTCTTT.

The genes are TRBV18 and TRBJ1-5, with D unresolved. This CDR3 contains 14 residues. V lost 0 bases, J lost 5 bases, and 8 bases lay in between. CDR1 and CDR2 from the germline V gene are KGHSH and LQKENI. The CDR3 loop reads CASSPPTSDQPQHF. The CDR3 DNA sequence: TGTGCCAGCTCACCACCAACGAGTGATCAGCCCCAGCATTTT.